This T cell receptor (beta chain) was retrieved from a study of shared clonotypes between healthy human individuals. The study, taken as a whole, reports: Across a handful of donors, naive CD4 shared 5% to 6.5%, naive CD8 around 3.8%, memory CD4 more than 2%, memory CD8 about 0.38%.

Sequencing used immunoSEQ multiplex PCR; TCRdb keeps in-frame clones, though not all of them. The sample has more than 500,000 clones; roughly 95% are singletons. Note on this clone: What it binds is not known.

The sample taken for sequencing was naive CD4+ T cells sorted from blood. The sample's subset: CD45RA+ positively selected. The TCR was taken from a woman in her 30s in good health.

The CDR3 protein is CASSLSGSGRLGTDTQYF. DNA for the CDR3: TGTGCCAGCAGTTTATCTGGTAGCGGGCGGCTGGGGACAGATACGCAGTATTTT. The chain has TRBV28 and TRBJ2-3; TRBD2 agrees at 7 bases. V shed 1 base and J 3 bases; nucleotides not matched to a gene: 13. The germline gives CDR1 MDHEN, CDR2 SYDVKM. The CDR3 runs to 18 residues.